These T cell receptor beta chains were read from a single sample in a study of cytomegalovirus exposure and HLA in healthy donors. Produced via immunoSEQ multiplex PCR; TCRdb's table is partial and in-frame only. Of fewer than 350,000 clones listed, roughly 90% are singletons. Sequences were obtained from PBMCs. The origin of the receptors is a young woman in good health and CMV-seronegative. Each CDR3 is given without its conserved first and last residue. Each record gives: CDR3 protein, V gene.

CDR3: ASRLVHTDTQY
V: TRBV6-1

CDR3: ASSLRLGMTYEQY
V: TRBV27

CDR3: ASSYGTSGVTGELF
V: TRBV6-5

CDR3: ASSLSGSAGYNEQF
V: TRBV5-4

CDR3: ASSFGRDSYNEQF
V: TRBV12-1

CDR3: ASSPRVQETQY
V: TRBV7-6

CDR3: ASSPGLAGGTDTQY
V: TRBV7-7

CDR3: ASSQDLFIETQY
V: TRBV4-1

CDR3: ASRTLGRRGEQF
V: TRBV27

CDR3: ASSLDGNNYGYT
V: TRBV5-1

CDR3: ASSLVSEQY
V: TRBV10-2

CDR3: ASRGNYNEQF
V: TRBV28

CDR3: ASSWTGAKGELF
V: TRBV5-6

CDR3: ASSLGAGDGSGELF
V: TRBV5-1

CDR3: ASSQFGTMNTEAF
V: TRBV4-1

CDR3: ASSPGRHAGTYEQY
V: TRBV14

CDR3: ASSLQAGGKMGNEQF
V: TRBV5-4

CDR3: ASISPTEAF
V: TRBV28

CDR3: ASSVEHSNTIY
V: TRBV9

CDR3: ASSFSGRSNYEQY
V: TRBV28

CDR3: ASSHGTSGRAARNEQF
V: TRBV4-3

CDR3: AISEFGTGKGNGYGYT
V: TRBV10-3

CDR3: ASSHDRSGNQPQH
V: TRBV27

CDR3: ASNPSGLGEQY
V: TRBV5-4

CDR3: ASSPFRDSPGVGYT
V: TRBV18

CDR3: ASSGILAF
V: TRBV28

CDR3: ASSLLDSTYGYT
V: TRBV18

CDR3: ASSLGGLAFEQY
V: TRBV7-8

CDR3: ASSEAGTGGYGYT
V: TRBV6-1

CDR3: ASSQDRLLAGLNEQF
V: TRBV14

CDR3: ASSPPGGIGNTIY
V: TRBV28

CDR3: ASSDTPHPNTGELF
V: TRBV2

CDR3: ASSELGGQSSYEQY
V: TRBV6-1

CDR3: ASSLYRLNTEAF
V: TRBV28

CDR3: ASSLRDRAYEQY
V: TRBV5-6

CDR3: ASSQWAANTGELF
V: TRBV19

CDR3: ATSRGIHNEQF
V: TRBV15

CDR3: ASSLGLRGSNEQF
V: TRBV11-3

CDR3: ASSPDLSGGQETQY
V: TRBV5-4

CDR3: ASSADRGFTEAF
V: TRBV7-9

CDR3: ASSLVVSRRETQY
V: TRBV7-2

CDR3: ASSTGTSFHEQF
V: TRBV19

CDR3: ASSPPLHEQY
V: TRBV11-2

CDR3: ASSPKGGGEKLF
V: TRBV4-3

CDR3: ASSFSYPPQETQY
V: TRBV5-1

CDR3: ASSRGLAPETQY
V: TRBV5-6

CDR3: ASSGGAYEQY
V: TRBV5-6